The entry below gives a single T cell receptor beta chain sequence along with its context. Antigen: not known. Profiling relied on immunoSEQ multiplex PCR, and the TCRdb table lists in-frame clones only, not all of them. The sample yields about 24,000 clones, around 85% seen once. This sample was taken from a study of T cells in localized non-small cell lung cancer. The length of the CDR3 is 17 residues. CDR1 and CDR2 from the germline V gene are MRHNA and SNTAGT. Trimming took off 6 bases at V and 2 bases at J, with 22 bases between the two ends. Study-level findings and limits: Median approximately 61 top-100 tumor clones were shared with paired adjacent lung. Heterogeneity remains possible, as sequencing covered one tumor region only. Uninvolved nearby lung showed the greatest T cell clonality, exceeding that found in tumor. Higher adjacent-lung clonality was associated with shorter survival.

The clonotype was recovered from a male donor aged 60 or over with stage II squamous cell lung carcinoma. The material was peripheral blood, obtained before any cancer treatment. The chain is built from TRBV6-4 and TRBJ1-2; unclear D gene. Here the CDR3 reads CASRESYRVIINYGYTF. In DNA, the CDR3 is TGTGCCAGCAGGGAATCTTACCGGGTAATAATCAACTATGGCTACACCTTC.